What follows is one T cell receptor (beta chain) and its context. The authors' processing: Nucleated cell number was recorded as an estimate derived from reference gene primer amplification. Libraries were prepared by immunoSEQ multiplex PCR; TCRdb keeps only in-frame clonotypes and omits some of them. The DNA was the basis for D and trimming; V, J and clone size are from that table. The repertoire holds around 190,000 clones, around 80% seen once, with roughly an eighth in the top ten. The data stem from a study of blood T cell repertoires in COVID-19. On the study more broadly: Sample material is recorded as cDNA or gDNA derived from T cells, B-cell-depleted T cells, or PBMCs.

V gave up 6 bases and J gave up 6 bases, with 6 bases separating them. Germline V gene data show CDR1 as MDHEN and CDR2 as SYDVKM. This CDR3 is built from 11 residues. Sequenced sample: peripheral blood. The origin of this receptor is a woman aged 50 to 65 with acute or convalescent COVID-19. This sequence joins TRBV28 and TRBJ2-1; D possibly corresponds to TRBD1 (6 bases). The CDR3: CASSRGNEQFF. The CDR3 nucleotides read TGTGCCAGCAGCAGGGGCAATGAGCAGTTCTTC.